Listed below are T cell receptor beta chains from one sample, sequenced in a study of T cell responses to AZD1222 COVID-19 vaccine. Some clones are missing from TCRdb's copy, which holds only in-frame ones; the method was immunoSEQ multiplex PCR. Among more than 95,000 clones, 85% to 90% were seen once, and the ten largest hold 6% to 8%. The starting material was peripheral blood, obtained 28 days after the second AZD1222 dose. The receptors here all came from an adult who received the AZD1222 COVID-19 vaccine. CDR3s include the opening cysteine and the closing phenylalanine or tryptophan. The order of the fields is clone size, V gene, J gene, D gene, CDR3 protein, CDR3 DNA. A D gene is named only where the DNA matches it firmly. Clone size is stated in some rows and not others, as once, few, many or a class when expanded.

abundance: NA
v_gene: TRBV28
j_gene: TRBJ2-1
d_gene: NA
CDR3aa: CASSSPKLGASSYNEQFF
CDR3nt: TGTGCCAGCAGTTCCCCCAAATTGGGCGCCAGCTCCTACAATGAGCAGTTCTTC

abundance: NA
v_gene: TRBV6-1
j_gene: TRBJ1-2
d_gene: NA
CDR3aa: CASSERAPGGYTF
CDR3nt: TGTGCCAGCAGTGAACGGGCCCCAGGAGGCTACACCTTC

abundance: NA
v_gene: TRBV11-3
j_gene: TRBJ2-3
d_gene: TRBD2
CDR3aa: CASSYSGSGADTQYF
CDR3nt: TGTGCCAGCAGCTATAGCGGGAGCGGGGCAGATACGCAGTATTTT

abundance: NA
v_gene: TRBV18
j_gene: TRBJ1-2
d_gene: NA
CDR3aa: CASSPGPLLTSGYTF
CDR3nt: TGTGCCAGCTCACCCGGGCCGCTCCTGACCTCTGGCTACACCTTC

abundance: NA
v_gene: TRBV28
j_gene: TRBJ1-2
d_gene: NA
CDR3aa: CASSPDPGEGNYGYTF
CDR3nt: TGTGCCAGCAGTCCCGACCCAGGGGAGGGTAACTATGGCTACACCTTC

abundance: NA
v_gene: TRBV11-3
j_gene: TRBJ2-2
d_gene: NA
CDR3aa: CASSFPGKNTGELFF
CDR3nt: TGTGCCAGCAGCTTCCCGGGGAAGAACACCGGGGAGCTGTTTTTT

abundance: NA
v_gene: TRBV5-1
j_gene: TRBJ2-7
d_gene: TRBD1
CDR3aa: CASSLGPPRTGSYEQYF
CDR3nt: TGCGCCAGCAGCTTAGGCCCACCCCGGACAGGATCCTACGAGCAGTACTTC

abundance: NA
v_gene: TRBV7-8
j_gene: TRBJ2-4
d_gene: NA
CDR3aa: CASSRGGNENIQYF
CDR3nt: TGTGCCAGCAGCCGAGGCGGGAATGAAAACATTCAGTACTTC

abundance: NA
v_gene: TRBV6-5
j_gene: TRBJ1-2
d_gene: NA
CDR3aa: CASRDLGRSGGYTF
CDR3nt: TGTGCCAGCAGGGACCTGGGACGGTCTGGCGGCTACACCTTC

abundance: NA
v_gene: TRBV7-2
j_gene: TRBJ2-5
d_gene: NA
CDR3aa: CASSFQGGGEAQYF
CDR3nt: TGTGCCAGCAGCTTCCAGGGAGGGGGTGAGGCCCAGTACTTC

abundance: NA
v_gene: TRBV29-1
j_gene: TRBJ2-7
d_gene: TRBD1
CDR3aa: CSVEEGGGAAYEQYF
CDR3nt: TGCAGCGTTGAGGAAGGGGGCGGAGCGGCCTACGAGCAGTACTTC

abundance: NA
v_gene: TRBV4-1
j_gene: TRBJ1-2
d_gene: NA
CDR3aa: CASSPLGLRGYTF
CDR3nt: TGCGCCAGCAGCCCCCTGGGGTTGCGGGGCTACACCTTC

abundance: NA
v_gene: TRBV7-2
j_gene: TRBJ2-2
d_gene: TRBD1
CDR3aa: CASSSGQGATGELFF
CDR3nt: TGTGCCAGCAGCTCGGGACAGGGGGCAACCGGGGAGCTGTTTTTT

abundance: NA
v_gene: TRBV7-8
j_gene: TRBJ2-7
d_gene: NA
CDR3aa: CASSPTGRKQNEQYF
CDR3nt: TGTGCCAGCAGCCCGACGGGACGGAAGCAGAACGAGCAGTACTTC

abundance: NA
v_gene: TRBV18
j_gene: TRBJ1-4
d_gene: NA
CDR3aa: CASSPPGAARGLGEKLFF
CDR3nt: TGTGCCAGCTCACCACCGGGGGCCGCTCGGGGTTTGGGTGAAAAACTGTTTTTT

abundance: NA
v_gene: TRBV9
j_gene: TRBJ1-3
d_gene: TRBD1
CDR3aa: CASSTRDRDTWGAGNTIYF
CDR3nt: TGTGCCAGCAGCACCCGGGACAGGGACACTTGGGGGGCTGGAAACACCATATATTTT

abundance: NA
v_gene: TRBV7-9
j_gene: TRBJ1-1
d_gene: NA
CDR3aa: CASSFSAGAVNTEAFF
CDR3nt: TGTGCCAGCAGCTTTTCGGCGGGGGCGGTGAACACTGAAGCTTTCTTT

abundance: NA
v_gene: TRBV10-2
j_gene: TRBJ2-7
d_gene: NA
CDR3aa: CASSESGSSYEQYF
CDR3nt: TGCGCCAGCAGTGAGTCGGGGAGCTCCTACGAGCAGTACTTC

abundance: NA
v_gene: TRBV11-3
j_gene: TRBJ2-1
d_gene: TRBD2
CDR3aa: CASRAGAPGQFF
CDR3nt: TGTGCCAGCAGGGCGGGAGCGCCGGGGCAGTTCTTC

abundance: NA
v_gene: TRBV30
j_gene: TRBJ1-5
d_gene: TRBD1
CDR3aa: CAWNLDRVGQPQHF
CDR3nt: TGTGCCTGGAACCTGGACAGGGTAGGTCAGCCCCAGCATTTT

abundance: NA
v_gene: TRBV11-3
j_gene: TRBJ2-3
d_gene: NA
CDR3aa: CASRILSGSPTDTQYF
CDR3nt: TGTGCCAGCAGAATATTATCAGGGTCCCCCACAGATACGCAGTATTTT

abundance: NA
v_gene: TRBV3-1/TRBV3-2
j_gene: TRBJ2-7
d_gene: TRBD2
CDR3aa: CASSPSSGSSYEQYF
CDR3nt: TGTGCCAGCAGCCCCTCTAGCGGGAGCTCCTACGAGCAGTACTTC

abundance: NA
v_gene: TRBV3-1/TRBV3-2
j_gene: TRBJ2-7
d_gene: TRBD1
CDR3aa: CASSQDPTGGYYEQYF
CDR3nt: TGTGCCAGCAGCCAAGATCCCACAGGGGGGTACTACGAGCAGTACTTC

abundance: NA
v_gene: TRBV5-1
j_gene: TRBJ1-2
d_gene: TRBD1
CDR3aa: CASSASPGQGTGGYTF
CDR3nt: TGCGCCAGCAGCGCCTCCCCGGGACAGGGGACGGGCGGCTACACCTTC

abundance: once
v_gene: TRBV7-9
j_gene: TRBJ1-2
d_gene: NA
CDR3aa: CASSLAPSKANYGYTF
CDR3nt: TGTGCCAGCAGCTTAGCACCGAGCAAGGCTAACTATGGCTACACCTTC

abundance: NA
v_gene: TRBV11-3
j_gene: TRBJ2-3
d_gene: NA
CDR3aa: CASSLGGVDTQYF
CDR3nt: TGTGCCAGCAGCTTGGGCGGGGTCGATACGCAGTATTTT

abundance: NA
v_gene: TRBV9
j_gene: TRBJ2-5
d_gene: NA
CDR3aa: CASSGPWGETQYF
CDR3nt: TGTGCCAGCAGCGGCCCATGGGGAGAGACCCAGTACTTC

abundance: few
v_gene: TRBV7-8
j_gene: TRBJ1-5
d_gene: NA
CDR3aa: CASSPDRLNQPQHF
CDR3nt: TGTGCCAGCAGCCCTGACAGGCTAAATCAGCCCCAGCATTTT

abundance: once
v_gene: TRBV16
j_gene: TRBJ2-7
d_gene: TRBD2
CDR3aa: CASSAETSGRPHEQYF
CDR3nt: TGTGCCAGCAGCGCAGAGACTAGCGGGAGGCCCCACGAGCAGTACTTC

abundance: few
v_gene: TRBV2
j_gene: TRBJ2-7
d_gene: TRBD2
CDR3aa: CASLSGGPYEQYF
CDR3nt: TGTGCCAGCTTGAGCGGGGGTCCCTACGAGCAGTACTTC

abundance: NA
v_gene: TRBV6-1
j_gene: TRBJ1-1
d_gene: TRBD1
CDR3aa: CASSEQGAMNTEAFF
CDR3nt: TGTGCCAGCAGTGAGCAGGGGGCTATGAACACTGAAGCTTTCTTT

abundance: NA
v_gene: TRBV12-3/TRBV12-4
j_gene: TRBJ1-1
d_gene: TRBD1
CDR3aa: CASSPMKDRPEFF
CDR3nt: TGTGCCAGCAGTCCTATGAAGGACAGGCCAGAGTTCTTT

abundance: NA
v_gene: TRBV19
j_gene: TRBJ2-1
d_gene: NA
CDR3aa: CASSLVGRHNEQFF
CDR3nt: TGTGCCAGTAGTTTGGTGGGACGGCACAATGAGCAGTTCTTC

abundance: NA
v_gene: TRBV10-3
j_gene: TRBJ2-7
d_gene: TRBD1
CDR3aa: CAISDSGTGDLGEQYF
CDR3nt: TGTGCCATCAGTGATTCAGGGACAGGGGATTTGGGAGAGCAGTACTTC

abundance: NA
v_gene: TRBV9
j_gene: TRBJ2-3
d_gene: NA
CDR3aa: CASSVAPGEDTQYF
CDR3nt: TGTGCCAGCAGCGTAGCACCGGGTGAGGATACGCAGTATTTT

abundance: NA
v_gene: TRBV19
j_gene: TRBJ2-1
d_gene: NA
CDR3aa: CASWGRGNYNEQFF
CDR3nt: TGTGCCAGTTGGGGGCGCGGGAACTACAATGAGCAGTTCTTC

abundance: NA
v_gene: TRBV3-1/TRBV3-2
j_gene: TRBJ2-7
d_gene: TRBD2
CDR3aa: CASSPGTSFTYEQYF
CDR3nt: TGTGCCAGCAGCCCCGGGACTAGCTTCACCTACGAGCAGTACTTC

abundance: NA
v_gene: TRBV7-9
j_gene: TRBJ2-5
d_gene: NA
CDR3aa: CASSPSLRLPWETQYF
CDR3nt: TGTGCCAGCAGCCCCTCGCTTCGGCTCCCCTGGGAGACCCAGTACTTC

abundance: once
v_gene: TRBV3-1/TRBV3-2
j_gene: TRBJ2-7
d_gene: NA
CDR3aa: CASSQAGDNLYEQYF
CDR3nt: TGTGCCAGCAGCCAAGCAGGGGACAACCTGTACGAGCAGTACTTC

abundance: NA
v_gene: TRBV20-1
j_gene: TRBJ2-1
d_gene: NA
CDR3aa: CSASRGRESDEQFF
CDR3nt: TGCAGTGCTAGTAGAGGTCGCGAAAGCGATGAGCAGTTCTTC

abundance: NA
v_gene: TRBV7-2
j_gene: TRBJ2-3
d_gene: NA
CDR3aa: CASSLQGLGTDTQYF
CDR3nt: TGTGCCAGCAGCTTGCAAGGGCTCGGCACAGATACGCAGTATTTT

abundance: NA
v_gene: TRBV6-5
j_gene: TRBJ2-1
d_gene: NA
CDR3aa: CASSTPPNEQFF
CDR3nt: TGTGCCAGCAGTACTCCACCCAATGAGCAGTTCTTC

abundance: NA
v_gene: TRBV11-3
j_gene: TRBJ1-2
d_gene: NA
CDR3aa: CASTVRGGGYTF
CDR3nt: TGTGCCAGCACTGTTCGTGGTGGAGGCTACACCTTC

abundance: once
v_gene: TRBV11-3
j_gene: TRBJ1-1
d_gene: NA
CDR3aa: CASSLTPTEAFF
CDR3nt: TGTGCCAGCAGCTTAACCCCCACTGAAGCTTTCTTT

abundance: NA
v_gene: TRBV10-3
j_gene: TRBJ1-1
d_gene: NA
CDR3aa: CATCPGRTEAFF
CDR3nt: TGTGCCACATGTCCGGGCCGCACTGAAGCTTTCTTT

abundance: few
v_gene: TRBV4-2
j_gene: TRBJ2-3
d_gene: NA
CDR3aa: CASSQERQVTDTQYF
CDR3nt: TGTGCCAGCAGCCAAGAAAGGCAGGTCACAGATACGCAGTATTTT

abundance: few
v_gene: TRBV6-5
j_gene: TRBJ1-1
d_gene: NA
CDR3aa: CASSYSRAGGTEAFF
CDR3nt: TGTGCCAGCAGTTACTCGAGGGCCGGCGGGACTGAAGCTTTCTTT

abundance: NA
v_gene: TRBV4-2
j_gene: TRBJ1-3
d_gene: NA
CDR3aa: CASSQDDTSGNTIYF
CDR3nt: TGTGCCAGCAGCCAAGATGACACCTCTGGAAACACCATATATTTT

abundance: NA
v_gene: TRBV5-4
j_gene: TRBJ2-2
d_gene: TRBD2
CDR3aa: CASSFTSGRSTGELFF
CDR3nt: TGTGCCAGCAGCTTTACTAGCGGGAGGTCCACCGGGGAGCTGTTTTTT

abundance: NA
v_gene: TRBV7-6
j_gene: TRBJ2-1
d_gene: NA
CDR3aa: CASSLERGEQFF
CDR3nt: TGTGCCAGCAGCTTAGAACGCGGTGAGCAGTTCTTC

abundance: NA
v_gene: TRBV27
j_gene: TRBJ2-7
d_gene: NA
CDR3aa: CASSSDSSYEQYF
CDR3nt: TGTGCCAGCAGTTCAGACAGCTCCTACGAGCAGTACTTC

abundance: NA
v_gene: TRBV7-2
j_gene: TRBJ2-7
d_gene: TRBD2
CDR3aa: CASSPASSGGYLSYEQYF
CDR3nt: TGTGCCAGCAGCCCTGCCTCTAGCGGGGGGTACCTCTCCTACGAGCAGTACTTC